The 6 T cell receptor beta chains given below trace back to one sample, sequenced in a study of cytomegalovirus exposure and HLA in healthy donors. PCR involved 60 Vbeta and 13 Jbeta primers. Assay: immunoSEQ multiplex PCR; the TCRdb copy retains only in-frame clones and omits some. In the table there are approximately 300,000 clones, 70% to 90% of which are singletons. The specimen sequenced was PBMCs. These receptors all stem from a middle-aged woman in good health and CMV-seropositive.

This clone was counted a single time. The chain uses TRBV6-6 and TRBJ2-3; D is ambiguous. The ends were cut back, 0 bases at V and 4 bases at J, with 5 bases in the middle. Germline V CDR1 and CDR2: MNHNY, SVGAGI (reference sequence). The CDR3 consists of 13 residues. CDR3 sequence (DNA): TGTGCCAGCAGTTACTCGCGGCCAGATACGCAGTATTTT. Protein product: CASSYSRPDTQYF.

This clone occurred a few times. The chain joins TRBV19 to TRBJ1-2, with D possibly TRBD1 on 6 matching bases. Germline V lookup: CDR1 LNHDA, CDR2 SQIVND (reference sequence). The V and J ends lost 0 bases and 4 bases respectively, with 18 bases between them. The CDR3 contains 17 residues. DNA of the CDR3: TGTGCCAGTAGTATAGACCTATCGACAGGAACATCCTATGGCTACACCTTC. The encoded protein is CASSIDLSTGTSYGYTF.

This rearrangement joins TRBV7-2 to TRBJ1-2, with a weak D call TRBD1 (5 bases). The V end was cut by 3 bases, the J end by 6 bases, with 11 bases between. Germline V gene lookup returns CDR1 SGHTA and CDR2 FQGNSA. The CDR3 extends over 13 amino acids. The CDR3 region is CASSLAGGNGYTF. DNA for the CDR3: TGTGCCAGCAGCTTGGCGGGGGGAAATGGCTACACCTTC.

The rearrangement links TRBV28 to TRBJ1-6, with D possibly TRBD1 on 5 matching bases. The CDR3 contains 14 residues. From germline, CDR1 is MDHEN and CDR2 SYDVKM. Trimming pared 7 bases from V and 4 bases from J, leaving 11 bases between. The CDR3 protein is CASTSRTYNSPLHF. The CDR3 bases are TGTGCCAGCACTTCTCGGACATATAATTCACCCCTCCACTTT.

This chain joins TRBV7-8 and TRBJ2-1, with 12 bases that match TRBD2. The germline V gene encodes CDR1 SGHVS and CDR2 FQNEAQ. CDR3 length: 15 residues. Trimming cost V 4 bases and J 7 bases; bases outside gene matches: 5. Written as DNA, the CDR3 is TGTGCCAGCAGCTCCCGACTAGCGGGAGTTAATGAGCAGTTCTTC. As protein: CASSSRLAGVNEQFF.

The rearrangement links TRBV6-9 to TRBJ1-1; D is possibly TRBD1 (6 bases). V dropped 4 bases and J dropped 6 bases, with 15 bases sitting between them. CDR1 MNHGY and CDR2 SVAAGI come from the germline V gene. The CDR3 sequence is 14 residues long. This CDR3 is CASSSPGESAEAFF. The CDR3 DNA follows: TGTGCCAGCAGTTCCCCAGGGGAGAGCGCTGAAGCTTTCTTT.